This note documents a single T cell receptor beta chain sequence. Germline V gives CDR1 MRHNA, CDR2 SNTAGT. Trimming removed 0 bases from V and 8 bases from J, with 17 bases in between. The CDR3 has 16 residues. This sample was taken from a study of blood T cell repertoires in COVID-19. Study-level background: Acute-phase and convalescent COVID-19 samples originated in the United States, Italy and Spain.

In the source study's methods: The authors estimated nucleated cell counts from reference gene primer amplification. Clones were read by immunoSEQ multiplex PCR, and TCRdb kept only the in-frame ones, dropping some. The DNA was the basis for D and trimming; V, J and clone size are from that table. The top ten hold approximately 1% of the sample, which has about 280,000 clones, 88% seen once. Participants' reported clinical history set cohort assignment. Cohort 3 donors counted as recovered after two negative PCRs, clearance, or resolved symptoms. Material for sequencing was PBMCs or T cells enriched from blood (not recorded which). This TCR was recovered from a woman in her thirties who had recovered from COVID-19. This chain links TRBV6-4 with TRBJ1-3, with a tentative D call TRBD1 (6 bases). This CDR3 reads CASSDSRGWDIHTIYF. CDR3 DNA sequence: TGTGCCAGCAGTGACTCGAGGGGGTGGGATATCCACACCATATATTTT.